Listed below are T cell receptor beta chains from one sample, sequenced in a study of T cell responses to AZD1222 COVID-19 vaccine. Method: immunoSEQ multiplex PCR; TCRdb's copy keeps in-frame clones and lacks some. The profile shows approximately 130,000 clones, 89% of them singletons. The specimen comprised peripheral blood, sampled 28 days after the second AZD1222 dose. These receptors were collected from an adult who received the AZD1222 COVID-19 vaccine. CDR3s include the opening cysteine and the closing phenylalanine or tryptophan. The size of a clone is reported for some rows only, either as once, few or many, or as a class for expanded clones.

>TRBV19|TRBJ1-5|-
CASSIDRFNQPQHF
>TRBV7-2|TRBJ2-1|-
CASSLEQGKNNEQFF
>TRBV29-1|TRBJ2-7|-
CSVAGTGFTYEQYF
>TRBV7-8|TRBJ2-7|-
CASAFEVALEQYF
>TRBV29-1|TRBJ1-1|-
CSVGGGLEAFF
>TRBV19|TRBJ1-4|-
CASRPPGTTNEKLFF
>TRBV2|TRBJ2-3|-
CASSRRGQESTDTQYF
>TRBV12-3/TRBV12-4|TRBJ1-1|once
CATTRFGEAFF
>TRBV7-8|TRBJ1-4|once
CASSPLRQGSTNEKLFF
>TRBV7-9|TRBJ1-1|-
CASSLVGGMNTEAFF
>TRBV19|TRBJ1-1|-
CASSQGVNTEAFF
>TRBV27|TRBJ2-1|-
CASRVLAGEEHEQFF
>TRBV4-1|TRBJ1-2|-
CASSQTRAQAYGYTF
>TRBV3-1/TRBV3-2|TRBJ1-2|-
CASSQGQTYGYTF
>TRBV5-1|TRBJ1-1|-
CASSRTAPNTEAFF
>TRBV18|TRBJ1-2|-
CASSTGPLSYGYTF
>TRBV5-1|TRBJ2-7|few
CASSFQGSYEQYF